This T cell receptor beta chain originates from a study of blood T cell repertoires in COVID-19. At the level of the study: Material from acute and convalescent COVID-19 was sourced from the United States, Italy and Spain.

CDR3 size: 11 residues. V lost 4 bases and J lost 8, with 11 bases in between. Germline V gene data show CDR1 as DFQATT and CDR2 as SNEGSKA (reference sequence). The table came from immunoSEQ multiplex PCR; TCRdb's copy has only in-frame clones and leaves some out. The sample gives approximately 70,000 clones, under 90% of which show up once; roughly 11% is in the top ten. Sample: peripheral blood. This TCR derives from a man between 65 and 85 years old with active or convalescent COVID-19. V usage is TRBV20-1 and J usage is TRBJ1-2, with D uncertain. The CDR3 here is CSATWGDGYTF. The CDR3 DNA is TGCAGTGCTACGTGGGGAGACGGCTACACCTTC.